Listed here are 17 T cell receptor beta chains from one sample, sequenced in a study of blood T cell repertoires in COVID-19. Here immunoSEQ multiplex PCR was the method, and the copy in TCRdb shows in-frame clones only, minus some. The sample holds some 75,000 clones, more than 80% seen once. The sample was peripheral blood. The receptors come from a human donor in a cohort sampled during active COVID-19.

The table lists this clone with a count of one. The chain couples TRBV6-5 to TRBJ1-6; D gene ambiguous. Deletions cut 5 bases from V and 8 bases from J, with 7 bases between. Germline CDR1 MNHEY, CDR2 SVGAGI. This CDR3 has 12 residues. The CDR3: CASSQRDSPLHF. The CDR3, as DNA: TGTGCCAGCAGTCAGCGTGATTCACCCCTCCACTTT.

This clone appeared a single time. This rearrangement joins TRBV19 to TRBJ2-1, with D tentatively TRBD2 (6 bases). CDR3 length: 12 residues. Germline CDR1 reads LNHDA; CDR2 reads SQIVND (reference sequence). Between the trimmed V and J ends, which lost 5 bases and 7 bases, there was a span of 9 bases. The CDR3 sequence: CASSLLANEQFF. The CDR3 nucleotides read TGTGCCAGTAGTTTACTAGCTAATGAGCAGTTCTTC. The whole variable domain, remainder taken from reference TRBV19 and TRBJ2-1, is DGGITQSPKYLFRKEGQNVTLSCEQNLNHDAMYWYRQDPGQGLRLIYYSQIVNDFQKGDIAEGYSVSREKKESFPLTVTSAQKNPTAFYLCASSLLANEQFFGPGTRLTVL.

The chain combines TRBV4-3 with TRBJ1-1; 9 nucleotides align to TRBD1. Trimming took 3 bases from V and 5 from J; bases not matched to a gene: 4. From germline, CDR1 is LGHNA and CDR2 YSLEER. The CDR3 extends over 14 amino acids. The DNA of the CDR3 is TGCGCCAGCAGCCATGCGACAGGGGGGACTGAAGCTTTCTTT. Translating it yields CASSHATGGTEAFF.

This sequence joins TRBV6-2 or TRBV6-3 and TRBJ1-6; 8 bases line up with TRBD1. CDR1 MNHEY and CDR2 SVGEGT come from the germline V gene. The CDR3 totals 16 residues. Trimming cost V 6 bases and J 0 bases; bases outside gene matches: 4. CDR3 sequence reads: CASSDRGGSYNSPLHF. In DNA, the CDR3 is TGTGCCAGCAGCGACAGGGGCGGCTCCTATAATTCACCCCTCCACTTT.

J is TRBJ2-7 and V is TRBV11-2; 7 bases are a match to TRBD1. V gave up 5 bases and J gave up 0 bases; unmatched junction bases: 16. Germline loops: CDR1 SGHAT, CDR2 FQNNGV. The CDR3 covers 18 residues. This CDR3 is CASSQQLRGWDSSYEQYF. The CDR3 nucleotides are TGTGCCAGCAGCCAGCAGCTTAGAGGTTGGGACAGCTCCTACGAGCAGTACTTC.

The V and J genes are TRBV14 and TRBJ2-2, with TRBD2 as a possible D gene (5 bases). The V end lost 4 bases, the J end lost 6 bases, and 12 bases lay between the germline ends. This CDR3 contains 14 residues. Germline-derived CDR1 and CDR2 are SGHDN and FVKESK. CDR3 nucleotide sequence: TGTGCCAGCAGCCGGCGGGTCATTGCCGGGGAGCTGTTTTTT. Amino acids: CASSRRVIAGELFF.

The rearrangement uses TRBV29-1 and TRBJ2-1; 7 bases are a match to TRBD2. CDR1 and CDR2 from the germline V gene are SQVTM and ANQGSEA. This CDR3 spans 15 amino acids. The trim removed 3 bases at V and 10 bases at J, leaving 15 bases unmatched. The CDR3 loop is CSVDMFEGTTGEQFF. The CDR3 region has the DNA TGCAGCGTTGATATGTTTGAAGGGACTACTGGGGAGCAGTTCTTC.

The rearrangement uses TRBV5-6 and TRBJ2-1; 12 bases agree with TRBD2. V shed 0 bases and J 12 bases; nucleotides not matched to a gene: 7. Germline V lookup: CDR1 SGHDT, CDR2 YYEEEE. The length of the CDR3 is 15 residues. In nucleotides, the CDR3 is TGTGCCAGCAGCTTGGGACTAGCGGGGGAAGGGGTGCAGTTCTTC. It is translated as CASSLGLAGEGVQFF.

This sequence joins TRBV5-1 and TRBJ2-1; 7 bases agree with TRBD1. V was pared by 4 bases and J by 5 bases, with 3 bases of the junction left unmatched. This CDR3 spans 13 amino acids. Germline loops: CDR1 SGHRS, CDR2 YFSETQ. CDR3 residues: CASSVGQNNEQFF. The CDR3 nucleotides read TGCGCCAGCAGCGTGGGACAGAACAATGAGCAGTTCTTC.

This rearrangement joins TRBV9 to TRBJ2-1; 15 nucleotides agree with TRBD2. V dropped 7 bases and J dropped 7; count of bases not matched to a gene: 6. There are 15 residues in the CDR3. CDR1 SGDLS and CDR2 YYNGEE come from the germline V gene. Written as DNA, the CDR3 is TGTGCCAGCGCGCCCGGGACTAGCGGGGGGAATGAGCAGTTCTTC. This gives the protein CASAPGTSGGNEQFF.

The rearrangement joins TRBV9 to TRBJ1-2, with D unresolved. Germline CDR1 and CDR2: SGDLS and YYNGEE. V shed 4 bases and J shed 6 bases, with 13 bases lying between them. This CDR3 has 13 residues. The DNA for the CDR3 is TGTGCCAGCAGCCAGGCCGGGGTTGATGGCTACACCTTC. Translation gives CASSQAGVDGYTF.

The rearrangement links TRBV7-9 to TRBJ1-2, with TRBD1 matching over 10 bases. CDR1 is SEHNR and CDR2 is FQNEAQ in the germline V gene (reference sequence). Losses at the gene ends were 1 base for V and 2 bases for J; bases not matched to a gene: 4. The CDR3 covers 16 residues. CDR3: CASSLVPGQGNYGYTF. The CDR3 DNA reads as TGTGCCAGCAGCTTAGTCCCGGGACAGGGGAACTATGGCTACACCTTC.

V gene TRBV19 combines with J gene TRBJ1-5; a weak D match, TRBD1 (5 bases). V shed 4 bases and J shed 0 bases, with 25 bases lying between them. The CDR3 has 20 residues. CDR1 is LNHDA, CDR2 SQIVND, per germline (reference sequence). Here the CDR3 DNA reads TGTGCCAGTAGTAGCCGCCCTCAGGGACTCCTGGTTTATAGCAATCAGCCCCAGCATTTT. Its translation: CASSSRPQGLLVYSNQPQHF.

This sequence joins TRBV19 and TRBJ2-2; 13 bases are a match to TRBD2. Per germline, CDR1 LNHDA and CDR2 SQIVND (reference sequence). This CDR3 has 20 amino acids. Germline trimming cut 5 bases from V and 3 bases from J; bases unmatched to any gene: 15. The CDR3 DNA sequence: TGTGCCAGTAGTCTACGAGGACTAGCGGGGGCTAGAGGGGACACCGGGGAGCTGTTTTTT. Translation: CASSLRGLAGARGDTGELFF.

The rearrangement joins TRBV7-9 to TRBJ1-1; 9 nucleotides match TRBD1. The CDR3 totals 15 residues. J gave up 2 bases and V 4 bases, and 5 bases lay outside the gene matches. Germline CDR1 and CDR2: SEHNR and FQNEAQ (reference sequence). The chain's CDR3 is CASSSPGQGNTEAFF. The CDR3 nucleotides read TGTGCCAGCAGCTCACCGGGACAGGGAAACACTGAAGCTTTCTTT.

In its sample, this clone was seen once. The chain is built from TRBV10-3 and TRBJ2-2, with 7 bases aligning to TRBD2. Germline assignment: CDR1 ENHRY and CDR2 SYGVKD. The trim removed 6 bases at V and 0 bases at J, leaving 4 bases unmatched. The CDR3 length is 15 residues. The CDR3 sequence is CAIRGGGPNTGELFF. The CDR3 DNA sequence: TGTGCCATCAGGGGCGGGGGACCGAACACCGGGGAGCTGTTTTTT.

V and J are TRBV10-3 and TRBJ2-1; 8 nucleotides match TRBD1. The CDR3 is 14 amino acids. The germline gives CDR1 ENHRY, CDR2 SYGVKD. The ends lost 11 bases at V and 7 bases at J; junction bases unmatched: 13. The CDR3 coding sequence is TGTGCCTTAGGTGAGACAGGGGATCTAAATGAGCAGTTCTTC. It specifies CALGETGDLNEQFF.